This T cell receptor beta chain was recorded in a study of blood T cells in healthy people across ages. The table lists this clonotype with many counts. The germline V gene encodes CDR1 SGHRS and CDR2 YFSETQ. CDR3 length equals 19 residues. The V and J ends lost 4 bases and 0 bases, in that order; junction bases with no gene match: 12. Alongside a J-beta primer mix, a sample-barcoded 5' primer served in a second PCR lasting roughly 7 to 11 cycles. Each TCR beta cDNA got a 12-nucleotide random molecular identifier. TCRdb processed the 5' RACE reads anew with MiXCR; each CDR3 protein has one entry. The profile shows more than 750,000 distinct CDR3 sequences, approximately 32% of them singletons. The sample was also linked to a second study, of T cells of mothers and their children. That paper adds: Added by the second PCR's M1S primer were sample barcodes and 2-4 random nucleotides.

Sample: blood. The chain joins TRBV5-1 to TRBJ2-1, with 11 bases fitting TRBD2. This receptor was identified in a woman in her forties in good health. CDR3 sequence: CASSQTMIAGGGSYNEQFF. The CDR3, as DNA: TGCGCCAGCAGCCAGACTATGATAGCGGGGGGGGGCTCCTACAATGAGCAGTTCTTC. Full variable domain (outside the CDR3, taken from reference TRBV5-1 and TRBJ2-1): KAGVTQTPRYLIKTRGQQVTLSCSPISGHRSVSWYQQTPGQGLQFLFEYFSETQRNKGNFPGRFSGRQFSNSRSEMNVSTLELGDSALYLCASSQTMIAGGGSYNEQFFGPGTRLTVL.